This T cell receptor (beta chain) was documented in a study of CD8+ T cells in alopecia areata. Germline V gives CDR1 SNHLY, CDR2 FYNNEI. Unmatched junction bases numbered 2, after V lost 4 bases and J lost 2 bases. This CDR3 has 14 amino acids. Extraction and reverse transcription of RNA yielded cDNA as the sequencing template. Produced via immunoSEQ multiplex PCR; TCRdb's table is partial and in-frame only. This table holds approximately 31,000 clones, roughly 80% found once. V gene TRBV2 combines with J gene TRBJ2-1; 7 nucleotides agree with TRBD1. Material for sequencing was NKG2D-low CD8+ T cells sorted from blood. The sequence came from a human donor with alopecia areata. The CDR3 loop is CASSVTGAYNEQFF. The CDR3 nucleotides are TGTGCCAGCAGTGTCACAGGGGCCTACAATGAGCAGTTCTTC.